Sequencing of this T cell receptor beta chain was carried out in a study of cytomegalovirus exposure and HLA in healthy donors. Study background: An earlier analysis found fewer than 140 million unique TCR beta sequences from 150 million to 200 million T cells.

General observations from the study: A later analysis found TCR association rates differed by HLA locus, highest for DRB1 and lowest for HLA-C.

The study ran its PCR with 60 Vbeta and 13 Jbeta primers. In the original workflow: Around 12 million of 80 million to 85 million unique TCR beta chains were shared, per a later count. Assay used: immunoSEQ multiplex PCR; TCRdb lists only in-frame clones, some missing. From that table come the V and J calls and clone size; the DNA was used to work out D and trimming. This table has 110,000 to 150,000 clones, 68% appearing once. This clone appeared a few times. What it binds is unknown. The CDR3 sequence is 14 residues long. V gave up 0 bases and J gave up 8 bases; unmatched junction bases: 4. Germline assignment: CDR1 SGDLS and CDR2 YYNGEE.

The chain links TRBV9 to TRBJ2-1; 8 bases match TRBD2. Sequencing was performed on PBMCs. The TCR comes from a man between 60 and 70 years old in good health and CMV-seronegative. The CDR3 nucleotides are TGTGCCAGCAGCGTAGGGACTAGCTCCGATGAGCAGTTCTTC. Translation gives CASSVGTSSDEQFF. Combining the CDR3 with reference TRBV9 and TRBJ2-1 gives the whole variable domain DSGVTQTPKHLITATGQRVTLRCSPRSGDLSVYWYQQSLDQGLQFLIQYYNGEERAKGNILERFSAQQFPDLHSELNLSSLELGDSALYFCASSVGTSSDEQFFGPGTRLTVL.